The 2 T cell receptor beta chains in this list originate from one sample, sequenced in a study of T cell responses to AZD1222 COVID-19 vaccine (dated by TCRdb to the early 2020s). What the time point label conveys for this sample: baseline before first vaccination. Libraries were built with the immunoSEQ multiplex PCR assay. TCRdb provides this immuneACCESS table in a form limited to in-frame rearrangements. Some clones are lacking; in checked studies, under half of them reflect an unresolved V gene, and why the rest are absent is not known. This sample is represented by 240,000 or so clones; just over 90% of them were singletons. Of the sample, around 0.58% falls within the top ten clones. Sequences were derived from peripheral blood, sampled on day 0 of AZD1222 vaccination. The receptors come from an adult in good health.

This chain links TRBV7-8 with TRBJ2-7, with 13 bases identical to TRBD2. Per germline, CDR1 SGHVS and CDR2 FQNEAQ. The V and J ends lost 4 bases and 4 bases, in that order; junction bases with no gene match: 4. CDR3 size: 15 residues. CDR3 amino acids: CASSWGTSGTYEQYF. Here the CDR3 DNA reads TGTGCCAGCAGCTGGGGGACTAGCGGGACTTACGAGCAGTACTTC. Full variable domain (rest looked up from reference TRBV7-8 and TRBJ2-7): GAGVSQSPRYKVAKRGQDVALRCDPISGHVSLFWYQQALGQGPEFLTYFQNEAQLDKSGLPSDRFFAERPEGSVSTLKIQRTQQEDSAVYLCASSWGTSGTYEQYFGPGTRLTVT.

This rearrangement joins TRBV6-5 to TRBJ1-5, with 11 bases lining up with TRBD1. The trim removed 8 bases at V and 7 bases at J, leaving 7 bases unmatched. The CDR3 is 14 amino acids. CDR1 and CDR2 (germline): MNHEY, SVGAGI. The chain's CDR3 is CASSGWTGGQPQHF. CDR3 DNA sequence: TGTGCCAGCTCCGGGTGGACAGGGGGCCAGCCCCAGCATTTT.